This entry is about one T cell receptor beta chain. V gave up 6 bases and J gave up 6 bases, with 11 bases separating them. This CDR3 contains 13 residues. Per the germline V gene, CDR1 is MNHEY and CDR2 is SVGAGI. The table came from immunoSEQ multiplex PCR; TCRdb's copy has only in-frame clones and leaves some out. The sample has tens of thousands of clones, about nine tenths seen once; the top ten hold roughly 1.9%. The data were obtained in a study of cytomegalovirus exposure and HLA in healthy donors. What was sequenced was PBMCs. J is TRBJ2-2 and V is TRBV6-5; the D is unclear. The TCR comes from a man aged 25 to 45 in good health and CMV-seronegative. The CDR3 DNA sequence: TGTGCCAGCAGCTTTGTGAGGTCCGGGGAGCTGTTTTTT. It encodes CASSFVRSGELFF.